This T cell receptor (beta chain) comes out of a study of response to subunit inactivated influenza vaccine. TCRdb analysed the RT-PCR reads with MiXCR anew, one entry per CDR3 protein. The sample contains approximately 200,000 distinct CDR3 sequences, 13% to 15% of which appear only once. Germline CDR1 SQVTM, CDR2 ANQGSEA. The CDR3 is 11 amino acids. Trimming left V 8 bases short and J 7 bases short, with 12 bases between. The table lists this clonotype with many counts. The receptor comes from a man aged 50 to 59 who received an inactivated influenza vaccine. The source material was CD8+ T cells sorted from PBMCs, sampled about 5 days after vaccination. The rearrangement links TRBV29-1 to TRBJ2-1; D may be TRBD1 (5 bases). The CDR3 coding sequence is TGCAGCACAGAGACAGAAAATGAGCAGTTCTTC. It specifies CSTETENEQFF.